This TCR beta chain derives from a study of cytomegalovirus exposure and HLA in healthy donors. Study details: There were some 81 million unique TCRs (from HLA-typed donors) in an early data release.

V was pared by 1 base and J by 5 bases, with 4 bases of the junction left unmatched. Germline V gene lookup returns CDR1 SGHRS and CDR2 YFSETQ. There are 15 residues in the CDR3. The study ran its PCR with 60 Vbeta and 13 Jbeta primers. Only in-frame clones appear in the TCRdb table, and some are missing; sequencing was by immunoSEQ multiplex PCR. In the table there are tens of thousands of clones, more than 60% of which are singletons. The sample holds a few counts of this clone. The sequence was collected from a man in his late teens or twenties in good health and CMV-seropositive. The sequenced material came from PBMCs. This chain connects TRBV5-1 to TRBJ2-1, with TRBD2 identical over 9 bases. The CDR3 region has the DNA TGCGCCAGCAGCTTGACTAGCGGGTGGAACAATGAGCAGTTCTTC. Protein product: CASSLTSGWNNEQFF. Based on the CDR3 plus reference TRBV5-1 and TRBJ2-1, the full variable domain is KAGVTQTPRYLIKTRGQQVTLSCSPISGHRSVSWYQQTPGQGLQFLFEYFSETQRNKGNFPGRFSGRQFSNSRSEMNVSTLELGDSALYLCASSLTSGWNNEQFFGPGTRLTVL.